A selection of T cell receptor beta chains follows, all from one sample in a study of blood T cell repertoires in COVID-19. Method: immunoSEQ multiplex PCR; TCRdb's copy keeps in-frame clones and lacks some. The profile covers roughly 120,000 clones, with about 89% appearing a single time and about 4.5% taken by the ten largest. The specimen sequenced was peripheral blood. The receptors here all came from a man aged 35-49 years with acute or convalescent COVID-19. The CDR3 runs from the conserved cysteine through the conserved F or W. The D gene is left open where the match is weak. A clone size is listed for some rows: how often the clone was seen (once, few, many), or a class if it is expanded.

j_call clone_size v_call d_call cdr3_nt cdr3_aa
TRBJ2-1 once TRBV27 - TGTGCCAGCAGTTTAGCGGGATCCTACAATGAGCAGTTCTTC CASSLAGSYNEQFF
TRBJ2-7 - TRBV5-1 TRBD2 TGCGCCAGCAGCAATACCCCCCGGGGGGTCGACTACGAGCAGTACTTC CASSNTPRGVDYEQYF
TRBJ1-2 - TRBV5-6 TRBD1 TGTGCCAGCAGCTTGTACGCGACAGGGGTTGGCTACACCTTC CASSLYATGVGYTF
TRBJ1-1 - TRBV7-3 - TGTGCCAGCAGCTCAGAAATGAACACTGAAGCTTTCTTT CASSSEMNTEAFF
TRBJ1-2 once TRBV19 TRBD1 TGTGCCACAGCAGGGGGAGCTAACTATGGCTACACCTTC CATAGGANYGYTF
TRBJ2-1 - TRBV5-4 TRBD1 TGTGCCAGCAGCCAAATCCCGGGACAGGGGGCAGGGAATGAGCAGTTCTTC CASSQIPGQGAGNEQFF
TRBJ1-1 once TRBV19 TRBD1 TGTGCCAGTAGCGTCCCTACAGGGGGAACTGAAGCTTTCTTT CASSVPTGGTEAFF
TRBJ2-1 - TRBV4-3 TRBD2 TGCGCCAGCAGCCAAGGAACGAGCGGGGGGCCCCACAATGAGCAGTTCTTC CASSQGTSGGPHNEQFF
TRBJ1-4 - TRBV2 TRBD1 TGTGCCAGCAGTGAGCATCAGGGGGCGGGAAAACTGTTTTTT CASSEHQGAGKLFF
TRBJ1-3 - TRBV3-1/TRBV3-2 - TGTGCCAGCAGCCAAGACGGGACACGGGGAAACACCATATATTTT CASSQDGTRGNTIYF
TRBJ1-1 - TRBV12-5 TRBD1 TGTGCTAGTGGACCCTTCACCGGCTCAGGGGGAAACACTGAAGCTTTCTTT CASGPFTGSGGNTEAFF
TRBJ1-1 - TRBV3-1/TRBV3-2 TRBD1 TGTGCCAGCAGGACAGGGGGAGGTATGAACACTGAAGCTTTCTTT CASRTGGGMNTEAFF
TRBJ2-3 - TRBV2 - TGTGCCAGCAGAACAGAAACGGACACAGATACGCAGTATTTT CASRTETDTDTQYF
TRBJ2-7 - TRBV10-3 TRBD2 TGTGCCATCAGTCCGGGGAGGGCTAGCGGCTCCTACGAGCAGTACTTC CAISPGRASGSYEQYF
TRBJ2-1 once TRBV27 TRBD1 TGTGCCAGCAGTCCGGGGACAGGAAAGGACTTCGGATTGGGCGCCTACAATGAGCAGTTCTTC CASSPGTGKDFGLGAYNEQFF
TRBJ1-5 - TRBV6-5 - TGTGCCAGCAGTTACGAGGGGAGGCAGCCCCAGCATTTT CASSYEGRQPQHF
TRBJ2-6 - TRBV7-8 - TGTGCCAGCAGCTTTCGCTCTGGGGCCAACGTCCTGACTTTC CASSFRSGANVLTF
TRBJ2-7 - TRBV4-1 - TGCGCCAGCAGCCAAGATTGGGACATCGGATCCTACGAGCAGTACTTC CASSQDWDIGSYEQYF
TRBJ1-2 - TRBV2 TRBD1 TGTGCCAGCAGCGAGACGGGACAGGGCTACTATGGCTACACCTTC CASSETGQGYYGYTF
TRBJ2-7 - TRBV27 - TGTGCCAGCAGTTTATCGAGAGGCGGGGATGACTACGAGCAGTACTTC CASSLSRGGDDYEQYF
TRBJ2-5 - TRBV12-3/TRBV12-4 - TGTGCCAGCAGTGTACAAGAGACCCAGTACTTC CASSVQETQYF
TRBJ2-7 - TRBV10-3 - TGTGCCATCAGCCGGCTAGGGGGTCCCTACGAGCAGTACTTC CAISRLGGPYEQYF
TRBJ2-3 - TRBV30 TRBD1 TGTGCCTGGAGTGTACTGGGACAGGGGACAGATACGCAGTATTTT CAWSVLGQGTDTQYF
TRBJ1-4 - TRBV29-1 TRBD1 TGCAGCGTTGAAGTCCGACAGGGTCTGCAAAAACTGTTTTTT CSVEVRQGLQKLFF
TRBJ2-5 - TRBV2 - TGTGCCAGCAGTCGTTTGAGGGCGGGCGAGACCCAGTACTTC CASSRLRAGETQYF
TRBJ2-6 - TRBV30 TRBD1 TGTGCCGGCCACAGGGGTAGTGGGGCCAACGTCCTGACTTTC CAGHRGSGANVLTF
TRBJ2-5 - TRBV20-1 - TGCAGTGCTAGCCACAAAGAGACCCAGTACTTC CSASHKETQYF
TRBJ2-1 - TRBV5-1 TRBD2 TGCGCCAGCAGCTCGACTAGCGGGGGGCCAAAGGTCAATGAGCAGTTCTTC CASSSTSGGPKVNEQFF
TRBJ2-7 - TRBV5-4 TRBD1 TGTGCCTCGAACCGGGACAGAAGCTCCTACGAGCAGTACTTC CASNRDRSSYEQYF
TRBJ1-4 - TRBV9 - TGTGCCAGCAGCGTCTCAGCGGGGCCCGTAAGCGATAATGAAAAACTGTTTTTT CASSVSAGPVSDNEKLFF
TRBJ2-1 - TRBV14 - TGTGCCAGCAGCCGAGGTGATTTACCCAAAGCACCGTTCTTC CASSRGDLPKAPFF
TRBJ2-3 few TRBV2 - TGTGCCCTACACCGAACAGGGATCAGCACAGATACGCAGTATTTT CALHRTGISTDTQYF
TRBJ1-2 - TRBV19 TRBD1 TGTGCCAGTAGTATGGGGACAGGACCTAACTATGGCTACACCTTC CASSMGTGPNYGYTF
TRBJ1-2 few TRBV4-3 - TGCGCCAGCAGCCCGGGACTGAGGCCCGACCCTTTTAACTATGGCTACACCTTC CASSPGLRPDPFNYGYTF
TRBJ1-6 - TRBV19 TRBD1 TGTGCCACAGGGACAGGGGGTTCATCACCCCTCCACTTT CATGTGGSSPLHF
TRBJ1-1 - TRBV3-1/TRBV3-2 - TGTGCCAGCAGCCAAACTCTGTCTTGGAACACTGAAGCTTTCTTT CASSQTLSWNTEAFF
TRBJ2-1 - TRBV4-3 TRBD2 TGCGCCAGCAGCCAAGATAGAGGAGGCGGGGGGATCTCCTCTCGGGAGCAGTTCTTC CASSQDRGGGGISSREQFF
TRBJ1-2 - TRBV19 TRBD1 TGTGCCAGCCAAGCAGGGGGCAACTATGGCTACACCTTC CASQAGGNYGYTF
TRBJ2-7 once TRBV18 - TGTGCCAGCTCACCGGGAGGACTCAGGAGCTCCTACGAGCAGTACTTC CASSPGGLRSSYEQYF
TRBJ2-1 - TRBV5-4 - TGTGCCAGCAGCTTGGCTAGCGAGTCTGAGCAGTTCTTC CASSLASESEQFF
TRBJ1-2 - TRBV3-1/TRBV3-2 - TGTGCCAGCAGCCAAAACAGCTATGGCTACACCTTC CASSQNSYGYTF
TRBJ1-6 once TRBV11-3 - TGTGCCAGCAGCCTAGGGGCAAAGTCACCCCTCCACTTT CASSLGAKSPLHF
TRBJ2-1 - TRBV5-1 TRBD2 TGCGCCAGCAGCTTAGCGGGAGGTATCAATGAGCAGTTCTTC CASSLAGGINEQFF
TRBJ2-1 - TRBV24-1 TRBD2 TGTGCCACCAGTGACCACGGACTAGTCCATGAGCAGTTCTTC CATSDHGLVHEQFF
TRBJ2-5 - TRBV7-7 TRBD1 TGTGCTAGCAGCTTAGTAAGGGACAGGGGCCAAGAGACCCAGTACTTC CASSLVRDRGQETQYF
TRBJ2-7 - TRBV10-3 - TGTGCCATCAGTGGACAGGCCTCCTACGAGCAGTACTTC CAISGQASYEQYF
TRBJ1-2 - TRBV11-2 TRBD1 TGTGCCAGCAGCCCCCCGAGCTTCTCGACGGGACAGGGGCCCTATGGCTACACCTTC CASSPPSFSTGQGPYGYTF
TRBJ1-2 once TRBV6-1 - TGTGCCAGCAGTGAAGACAGAAACTATGGCTACACCTTC CASSEDRNYGYTF
TRBJ2-1 - TRBV3-1/TRBV3-2 TRBD2 TGTGCCAGCAGCCAAGGCGGGAGCTCCTACAATGAGCAGTTCTTC CASSQGGSSYNEQFF
TRBJ1-4 - TRBV19 - TGTGCCAGTAGTCCGCGGGGGGCTCAGGCTAATGAAAAACTGTTTTTT CASSPRGAQANEKLFF